A single T cell receptor beta chain is shown here with its context. What it recognizes is unknown. The sample is drawn from a study of T cell responses to AZD1222 COVID-19 vaccine. The data were produced by immunoSEQ multiplex PCR, yet TCRdb's version contains in-frame clones alone and is incomplete. The data hold some 170,000 clones, with approximately 90% observed a single time. This CDR3 has 14 amino acids. With 6 bases removed from V and 4 bases from J, the gap between germline ends came to 13 bases. Germline V gene data show CDR1 as WNHNN and CDR2 as SYGVQD (reference sequence). Study results and limitations: Targets within unmutated variant regions were reportedly found for nearly half of spike-specific TCRs.

The source material was peripheral blood, sampled 28 days after the second dose of the MenACWY control vaccine. This TCR derives from an adult who received the MenACWY meningococcal vaccine as a control. This chain uses TRBV10-1 with TRBJ1-5; D is perhaps TRBD1 (5 bases). CDR3 protein: CASSAGGGNQPQHF. The CDR3 bases are TGCGCCAGCAGCGCCGGCGGGGGTAATCAGCCCCAGCATTTT.